This TCR beta chain was recovered during a study of CD8+ T cells in alopecia areata. About the research overall: Treatment ran 6 to 18 months, with 6 months of follow-up afterward.

The treatment was: oral pan-JAK inhibitor, 5-10 mg twice daily. In alopecia areata patients, both lesional scalp punch biopsies and peripheral blood were collected. The germline V gene has CDR1 SQVTM and CDR2 ANQGSEA. Trimming took 8 bases from V and 3 from J, leaving 14 bases between them. This CDR3 spans 13 amino acids. Isolated RNA was reverse transcribed into cDNA used as the sequencing template. Sequenced by immunoSEQ multiplex PCR; TCRdb stores in-frame clones only, minus some. The data contain some 88,000 clones, 40% to 50% of them seen just once; the ten biggest clones take up more than 15%. This clone appeared a single time.

This sequence was found in a human donor with alopecia areata. The sample was CD8+ T cells sorted from blood, taken at week 24, from a patient treated with tofacitinib. This chain links TRBV29-1 with TRBJ2-1, with D hard to call. The CDR3 DNA follows: TGCAGCCCCCGAGACGGAAACTACAATGAGCAGTTCTTC. Translation: CSPRDGNYNEQFF.